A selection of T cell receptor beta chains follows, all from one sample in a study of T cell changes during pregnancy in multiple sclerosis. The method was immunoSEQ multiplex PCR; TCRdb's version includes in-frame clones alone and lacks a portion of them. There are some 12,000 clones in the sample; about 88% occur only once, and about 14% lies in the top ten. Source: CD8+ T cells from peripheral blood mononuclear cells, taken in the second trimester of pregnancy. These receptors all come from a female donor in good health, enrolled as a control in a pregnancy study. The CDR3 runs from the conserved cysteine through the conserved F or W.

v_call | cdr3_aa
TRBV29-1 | CSVEDSGNTIYF
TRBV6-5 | CASSYTGTGQEPQHF
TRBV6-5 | CASSYQGQGGGGYTF
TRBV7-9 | CASSLSHEQYF
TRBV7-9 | CASSQGAGDTGELFF
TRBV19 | CASTRGAGEFEAFF
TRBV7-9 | CASSLSLAGDTDTQYF
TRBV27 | CASKIQGSNTEAFF
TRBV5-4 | CASSLAGGNTEAFF
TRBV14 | CASSLYSGLLYEQYF
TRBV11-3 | CASSSDRGGRTF
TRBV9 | CASSFMPGQLHNEQFF
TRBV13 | CASSSLAGRNEQYF
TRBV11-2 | CASSPDLTYEQYF
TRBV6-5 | CASSYGLAGGETQYF
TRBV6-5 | CASSTLGDHNEQFF
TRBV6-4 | CASSSGRDTGELFF
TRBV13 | CASRSSAGTSVAKNIQYF
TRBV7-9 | CASSPDNSYEQYF
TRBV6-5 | CASGSGTGIYEQYF
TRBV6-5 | CASSYSGAGGGNEQYF
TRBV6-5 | CASSYKPTGNEQYF
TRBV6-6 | CASSPSGAQETQYF
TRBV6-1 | CAIFTGEHADTQYF
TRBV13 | CASSRPSHTGELFF
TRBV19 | CASSTWTGATNEKLFF
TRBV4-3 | CASSQGGEASGANVLTF
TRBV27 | CASSPRDTDTQYF
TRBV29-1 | CSVVGVLAGFYNEQFF
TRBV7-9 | CASSPPGGNQPQHF
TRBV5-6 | CASSFGQGNSPLHF
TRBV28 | CASSLGTGNGDQETQYF
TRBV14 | CASSRLQGGPKTEAFF
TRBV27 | CASSFVAAAGEQFF
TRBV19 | CASSITVNTEAFF
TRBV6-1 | CASVGDATNEKLFF
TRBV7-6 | CASSLSGGTGDEQFF
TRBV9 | CASSSGQDYINEKLFF
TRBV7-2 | CASSLAPGGTEAFF
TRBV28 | CASSRGQSNTEAFF
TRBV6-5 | CASTWTPMNTEAFF
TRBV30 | CAWSVERLYNEQFF
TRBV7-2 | CASSSQTEFTYEQYF
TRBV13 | CASSSGGTGGYGYTF
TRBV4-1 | CASSPKETSGRYEQYF
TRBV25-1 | CASGSGELFF
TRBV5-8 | CASSFWGDSGELFF
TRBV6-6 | CASSYATSGRNEQYF
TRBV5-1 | CASTLGQQIGEQYF
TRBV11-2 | CASSLDRGYEQYF
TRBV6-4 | CASSGGGSYEQYF
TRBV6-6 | CASSSATSGQETQYF
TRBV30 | CAWSVGGGADTQYF
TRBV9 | CASSPSGPEAFF
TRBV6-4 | CASMDSGPYGYTF
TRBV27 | CASSTRTGRTGELFF
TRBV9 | CASSASEGLAGLQETQYF
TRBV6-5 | CASSRTGRGGYTF
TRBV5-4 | CASSLADRGGEKLFF